The clone carrying this T cell receptor (beta chain) was counted between two and nine times. The CDR3 contains 13 residues. The germline V gene has CDR1 MNHEY and CDR2 SVGAGI. The germline V and J ends were trimmed by 2 bases and 2 bases, with 6 bases remaining between them. This specimen belongs to a study of blood T cell repertoires in COVID-19. Study as a whole: Material from acute and convalescent COVID-19 was sourced from the United States, Italy and Spain. T cells, B-cell-depleted T cells, or PBMCs provided the cDNA or gDNA that served as material.

Under the authors' procedure: Reference gene primer amplification yielded estimated nucleated cell counts. The assay was immunoSEQ multiplex PCR, and TCRdb's table has in-frame clones only and misses some. The V and J calls and the clone size are those of that table, but D and trimming were determined from the DNA. The sample includes roughly 110,000 clones, 71% of them seen just once. The TCR sequence derives from a human donor with acute or convalescent COVID-19. The donor label of this sample is uncertain. Sequenced input: peripheral blood. The chain carries TRBV6-5 and TRBJ1-1; maybe TRBD1 (5 bases). The CDR3 is CASSYQGNTEAFF. The CDR3 coding sequence is TGTGCCAGCAGTTACCAGGGCAACACTGAAGCTTTCTTT.